One and the same sample provided the 29 T cell receptor beta chains below, sequenced in a study of patients and donors after allogeneic stem cell transplantation (dated by TCRdb to about 2020). The library came from RT-PCR. TCRdb shows the sequencer as NextSeq 550. Through fastp at Q25 and MiXCR, TCRdb rebuilt clones from the public reads, retaining in-frame beta chains. Rows with a matching CDR3 protein are joined into one entry that keeps the most common DNA and genes. This sample lists over 350,000 distinct CDR3 sequences; about a sixth were detected once. Less than 8.5% of the sample rests with the top ten. The sequenced material came from blood, either unsorted or a sorted T cell fraction (not recorded which). The receptors shown here come from a human donor who was either an allogeneic HSCT recipient or a stem cell or donor lymphocyte infusion donor (not recorded which). It is not recorded whose cells these are; they may come from a transplant donor.

The CDR3 DNA is TGTGCCAGCAGGGACAGTCGCCTAGGTGGCTACACCTTC. Its translation is CASRDSRLGGYTF. The V gene is TRBV6-1, the J gene TRBJ1-2; D possibly corresponds to TRBD1 (6 bases). With 6 bases removed from V and 7 bases from J, the gap between germline ends came to 15 bases. CDR3 length equals 13 residues. Looked up from germline, CDR1 is MNHNS and CDR2 is SASEGT.

This clonotype was seen a handful of times. CDR3 DNA: TGTGCCAGCAGCTACCGGGACACAGAAAACACCATATATTTT. Its protein product is CASSYRDTENTIYF. The chain couples TRBV11-1 to TRBJ1-3; D possibly corresponds to TRBD1 (6 bases). CDR1 and CDR2 (germline): SGHAT, FQDESV (reference sequence). Trimming pared 4 bases from V and 6 bases from J, leaving 13 bases between. This CDR3 spans 14 amino acids.

V and J are TRBV18 and TRBJ1-6; D might be TRBD1 (6 bases). CDR3 length equals 15 residues. The ends were cut back, 2 bases at V and 7 bases at J, with 12 bases in the middle. Germline lookup yields CDR1 KGHSH and CDR2 LQKENI. CDR3 sequence reads: CASSPVRGRNSPLHF. The CDR3 nucleotides are TGTGCCAGCTCACCAGTCAGGGGAAGAAATTCACCCCTCCACTTT.

This clonotype turned up a few times. The V call is TRBV4-1, the J call TRBJ1-4; tentative D call: TRBD1 (5 bases). Trimming removed 3 bases from V and 8 bases from J, with 19 bases in between. This CDR3 is built from 16 residues. CDR1 is MGHRA and CDR2 is YSYEKL in the germline V gene. In DNA form, the CDR3 reads TGCGCCAGCAGCCAGGGGGTGCTTACTCGGGGAGAAAAACTGTTTTTT. Its protein is CASSQGVLTRGEKLFF.

This sequence joins TRBV18 and TRBJ1-5; D may be TRBD1 (5 bases). The germline CDR1 and CDR2 sequences are KGHSH and LQKENI. This CDR3 spans 16 amino acids. V was shortened by 4 bases and J by 4 bases, with 17 bases between the two germline ends. The CDR3 DNA reads TGTGCCAGCTCACTTTCGATAGGGGCGGTTAATCAGCCCCAGCATTTT. It codes for CASSLSIGAVNQPQHF.

The rearrangement links TRBV7-3 to TRBJ2-3; 13 nucleotides align to TRBD2. Per the germline V gene, CDR1 is SGHTA and CDR2 is FQGTGA. This CDR3 region has 19 residues. V was clipped by 1 base and J by 0 bases; unmatched bases: 7. The CDR3 protein is CASSLKPRTSGSSTDTQYF. The CDR3 region has the DNA TGTGCCAGCAGCTTAAAGCCACGGACTAGCGGGAGCAGCACAGATACGCAGTATTTT.

This clonotype was counted only a few times. This chain connects TRBV11-1 to TRBJ2-5, with D tentatively TRBD1 (6 bases). This CDR3 region has 14 residues. V lost 5 bases to trimming and J lost 1 base, with 11 bases between them. CDR1 and CDR2 (germline): SGHAT, FQDESV (reference sequence). DNA of the CDR3: TGTGCCAGCAGCACAAGGGACACCCAAGAGACCCAGTACTTC. Translating it yields CASSTRDTQETQYF. Variable domain in full (rest from reference TRBV11-1 and TRBJ2-5): EAEVAQSPRYKITEKSQAVAFWCDPISGHATLYWYRQILGQGPELLVQFQDESVVDDSQLPKDRFSAERLKGVDSTLKIQPAELGDSAMYLCASSTRDTQETQYFGPGTRLLVL.

CDR3 in amino acids: CASSLLAGGPSREQFF. CDR3 bases: TGTGCCAGCAGCTTACTAGCGGGGGGGCCGAGTCGTGAGCAGTTCTTC. This rearrangement joins TRBV7-8 to TRBJ2-1; 12 positions agree with TRBD2. Germline CDR1 and CDR2: SGHVS and FQNEAQ. The length of the CDR3 is 16 residues. V was pared by 2 bases and J by 9 bases, with 8 bases of the junction left unmatched.

This clonotype was picked up a small number of times. The chain is built from TRBV7-9 and TRBJ2-7; TRBD1 might be the D (6 bases). CDR1 and CDR2 (germline): SEHNR, FQNEAQ (reference sequence). Trimming took off 4 bases at V and 5 bases at J, with 12 bases between the two ends. The CDR3 has 13 residues. CDR3 sequence (DNA): TGTGCCAGCAGCTCTTACAGGGCCCACGAGCAGTACTTC. It codes for CASSSYRAHEQYF.

V gene TRBV7-8 combines with J gene TRBJ2-3, with D possibly TRBD2 on 5 matching bases. The V end was cut by 1 base, the J end by 6 bases, with 11 bases between. The V gene's germline CDR1 is SGHVS and CDR2 FQNEAQ. The CDR3 consists of 14 residues. The CDR3 coding sequence is TGTGCCAGCAGCTTAGAGAGCGGCCATGATACGCAGTATTTT. Amino acids: CASSLESGHDTQYF. Together with reference TRBV7-8 and TRBJ2-3, the CDR3 gives the full variable domain: GAGVSQSPRYKVAKRGQDVALRCDPISGHVSLFWYQQALGQGPEFLTYFQNEAQLDKSGLPSDRFFAERPEGSVSTLKIQRTQQEDSAVYLCASSLESGHDTQYFGPGTRLTVL.

This CDR3 reads CASSSYRGSNEQFF. The CDR3 DNA follows: TGTGCCAGCAGTTCCTACAGGGGGAGCAATGAGCAGTTCTTC. The chain couples TRBV6-5 to TRBJ2-1; 8 bases match TRBD1. CDR3 length: 14 amino acids. J was trimmed by 6 bases and V by 4 bases; bases with no gene match: 5. In germline, CDR1 is MNHEY, CDR2 SVGAGI.

V usage is TRBV28 and J usage is TRBJ1-5; TRBD1 is a possible D gene (5 bases). Germline-derived CDR1 and CDR2 are MDHEN and SYDVKM. CDR3 length equals 13 residues. V was pared by 9 bases and J by 4 bases, with 13 bases between. CDR3 nucleotide sequence: TGTGCCAGTGCGCGGACACGGAATCAGCCCCAGCATTTT. Translating gives CASARTRNQPQHF.

The sample holds a few counts of this clonotype. The J gene is TRBJ1-4, the V gene TRBV4-1; D perhaps matches TRBD1 (5 bases). The V gene lost 4 bases and the J gene lost 7 bases, with 16 bases spanning the gap. Germline CDR1 reads MGHRA; CDR2 reads YSYEKL. The CDR3 consists of 15 residues. The chain's CDR3 is CASSRYTGTGEKLFF. The DNA of the CDR3 is TGCGCCAGCAGCCGCTATACTGGGACGGGTGAAAAACTGTTTTTT.

The chain is built from TRBV6-2 or TRBV6-3 and TRBJ2-1; unclear D gene. This CDR3 contains 14 residues. Germline CDR1 reads MNHEY; CDR2 reads SVGEGT. V was pared by 5 bases and J by 3 bases, with 11 bases between. CDR3 residues: CASSTVRGYNEQFF. CDR3 coding DNA: TGTGCCAGCAGTACCGTCCGTGGCTACAATGAGCAGTTCTTC.

This sequence joins TRBV25-1 and TRBJ2-7; D may be TRBD2 (5 bases). The germline V gene encodes CDR1 MGHDK and CDR2 SYGVNS. This CDR3 is built from 11 residues. The CDR3 loop reads CSVRGSAEQYF. The CDR3 bases are TGTTCGGTGAGAGGGTCTGCCGAGCAGTACTTC.

The V call is TRBV29-1, the J call TRBJ2-5; 12 positions match TRBD2. The CDR3 covers 14 residues. CDR1 is SQVTM and CDR2 is ANQGSEA in the germline V gene. With 2 bases clipped from V and 5 bases from J, the junction kept 3 bases outside the gene matches. CDR3 residues: CSVETSGGSETQYF. The CDR3, as DNA: TGCAGCGTTGAAACTAGCGGGGGGTCGGAGACCCAGTACTTC. Using reference TRBV29-1 and TRBJ2-5 for the parts outside the CDR3, the full variable domain is SAVISQKPSRDICQRGTSLTIQCQVDSQVTMMFWYRQQPGQSLTLIATANQGSEATYESGFVIDKFPISRPNLTFSTLTVSNMSPEDSSIYLCSVETSGGSETQYFGPGTRLLVL.

The gene calls are TRBV24-1 and TRBJ2-1; 8 positions agree with TRBD2. V gave up 3 bases and J gave up 5 bases; unmatched junction bases: 5. The germline V gene has CDR1 KGHDR and CDR2 SFDVKD. The CDR3 covers 15 residues. CDR3 protein: CATSDRTSGDNEQFF. CDR3 bases: TGTGCCACCAGTGATCGAACTAGCGGTGACAATGAGCAGTTCTTC.

Of note for this clonotype: This is likely a read error, given that the CDR3 carries no conserved phenylalanine or tryptophan at its end. It is unclear where the CDR3 begins or ends on the DNA, so no DNA is shown, and the CDR3 is as TCRdb lists it. The chain employs TRBV29-1 and TRBJ1-4; the D call in the table, TRBD1, was not verified against the DNA. From germline, CDR1 is SQVTM and CDR2 ANQGSEA. The CDR3 adds up to 13 amino acids, both ends counted. The CDR3 loop reads CSVEDGRTGQVII.

The genes are TRBV12-3 or TRBV12-4 and TRBJ1-2, with TRBD1 identical over 8 bases. CDR3 length: 15 amino acids. Unmatched junction bases numbered 8, after V lost 2 bases and J lost 6 bases. CDR3 DNA: TGTGCCAGCAGTTTACTTGGGCCAGGGGGCGATGGCTACACCTTC. This translates into CASSLLGPGGDGYTF.

This sequence joins TRBV7-2 and TRBJ2-7, with 8 bases identical to TRBD1. In germline, CDR1 is SGHTA, CDR2 FQGNSA. The CDR3 contains 15 residues. Trimming took 3 bases from V and 2 from J; bases not matched to a gene: 6. The CDR3 DNA is TGTGCCAGCAGCTTCCGGACAGGGACCCCCTACGAGCAGTACTTC. It encodes CASSFRTGTPYEQYF. The full variable domain, its missing parts supplied by reference TRBV7-2 and TRBJ2-7, is GAGVSQSPSNKVTEKGKDVELRCDPISGHTALYWYRQSLGQGLEFLIYFQGNSAPDKSGLPSDRFSAERTGGSVSTLTIQRTQQEDSAVYLCASSFRTGTPYEQYFGPGTRLTVT.

This clonotype was counted between two and nine times. A junction end diverges from the germline sequence, so it may reflect a read error. The genes are TRBV7-2 and TRBJ2-1; possibly TRBD1 for D (5 bases). The CDR3 runs 15 residues. CDR1 is SGHTA and CDR2 is FQGNSA in the germline V gene. The CDR3 reads CASSLGVVNYNEQFF. Written as DNA, the CDR3 is TGTGCCAGCAGTTTAGGGGTGGTAAACTACAATGAGCAGTTCTTC.

This clonotype was seen repeatedly, ten times or more. The rearrangement joins TRBV6-5 to TRBJ2-7; the D call may be TRBD1 or TRBD2 (7 bases each). Trimming removed 4 bases from V and 5 bases from J, with 18 bases in between. The germline V gene encodes CDR1 MNHEY and CDR2 SVGAGI. The CDR3 loop spans 15 amino acids. The CDR3 is CASSLQGRGWDEQYF. CDR3 DNA: TGTGCCAGCAGTTTACAGGGGAGGGGATGGGACGAGCAGTACTTC.

J is TRBJ1-1 and V is TRBV12-3 or TRBV12-4; TRBD1 is a possible D gene (6 bases). This CDR3 has 14 amino acids. V was clipped by 8 bases and J by 0 bases, with 13 bases between them. CDR3 loop: CASGGRGLNTEAFF. CDR3 nucleotides: TGTGCCAGCGGGGGGCGGGGGCTGAACACTGAAGCTTTCTTT.

The V call is TRBV5-1, the J call TRBJ2-4; no clear D. The CDR3 has 18 amino acids. CDR1 is SGHRS and CDR2 is YFSETQ in the germline V gene. Trimming pared 0 bases from V and 1 base from J, leaving 17 bases between. The CDR3 DNA follows: TGCGCCAGCAGCTTGGGAGGAGCGTGGAGTTTTGCCAAAAACATTCAGTACTTC. This encodes CASSLGGAWSFAKNIQYF. Filled out from reference TRBV5-1 and TRBJ2-4, the complete variable domain reads KAGVTQTPRYLIKTRGQQVTLSCSPISGHRSVSWYQQTPGQGLQFLFEYFSETQRNKGNFPGRFSGRQFSNSRSEMNVSTLELGDSALYLCASSLGGAWSFAKNIQYFGAGTRLSVL.

This chain uses TRBV5-1 with TRBJ1-6, with TRBD1 identical over 7 bases. Trimming took 0 bases from V and 8 from J; bases not matched to a gene: 5. In germline, CDR1 is SGHRS, CDR2 YFSETQ. The CDR3 length is 15 residues. CDR3 region: CASSLAGRGYSPLHF. The CDR3, as DNA: TGCGCCAGCAGCTTGGCAGGCAGGGGGTATTCACCCCTCCACTTT.

This clonotype was found many times. DNA of the CDR3: TGCAGCGGTTTGACCGGGAACACCGGGGAGCTGTTTTTT. Encoded protein: CSGLTGNTGELFF. V and J are TRBV29-1 and TRBJ2-2; no clear D gene. V lost 7 bases and J lost 1, with 10 bases in between. Germline V CDR1 and CDR2: SQVTM, ANQGSEA. The CDR3 contains 13 residues.

This clonotype was picked up many times. This rearrangement joins TRBV6-1 to TRBJ2-7; D is uncertain. From germline, CDR1 is MNHNS and CDR2 SASEGT. Deletions cut 1 base from V and 1 base from J, with 5 bases between. The CDR3 is 13 amino acids. In DNA form, the CDR3 reads TGTGCCAGCAGTGAAGTCCCATCCTACGAGCAGTACTTC. Encoded protein: CASSEVPSYEQYF.

This rearrangement joins TRBV12-3 or TRBV12-4 to TRBJ2-7; TRBD1 aligns across 10 bases. This CDR3 is 15 amino acids long. V gave up 5 bases and J gave up 3 bases; unmatched junction bases: 7. This chain's CDR3 is CASSLRDRGYYEQYF. CDR3 DNA sequence: TGTGCCAGCAGTCTCCGGGACAGGGGCTACTACGAGCAGTACTTC.

This chain connects TRBV14 to TRBJ1-1; the D is unclear. This CDR3 has 15 residues. V lost 1 base to trimming and J lost 3 bases, with 12 bases between them. Germline-derived CDR1 and CDR2 are SGHDN and FVKESK. In DNA form, the CDR3 reads TGTGCCAGCAGCCAAGTTTTACATGAGGACACTGAAGCTTTCTTT. It is translated as CASSQVLHEDTEAFF.